Following are 28 T cell receptor beta chains from one sample sequenced in a study of CD8 T cells in Susac syndrome (dated by TCRdb to the late 2010s). The method was the immunoSEQ multiplex PCR assay. RNA was extracted with the RNeasy kit and 0.5 to 1 ug was reverse transcribed using random hexamers. TCRdb cleaned the public reads at Q25 with fastp, built clones with MiXCR and kept in-frame beta chains. CDR3 protein duplicates are merged, each entry listing the most common genes and DNA. For this sample the table gives 210,000 or so distinct CDR3 sequences, of which over 90% were detected only once. The ten largest clones capture about 0.14% of the sample. The sequenced sample was CD4+ T cells from PBMCs. Every receptor here comes from a human donor with Susac syndrome.

In its sample, this clonotype was seen once. The chain employs TRBV5-1 and TRBJ1-1, with a tentative D call TRBD1 (5 bases). V was clipped by 3 bases and J by 0 bases, with 15 bases between them. This CDR3 spans 16 amino acids. The germline V gene encodes CDR1 SGHRS and CDR2 YFSETQ. The CDR3 DNA reads as TGCGCCAGCAGCTCGGGACGTGATACGATGAACACTGAAGCTTTCTTT. Amino acids: CASSSGRDTMNTEAFF.

The gene calls are TRBV6-2 or TRBV6-3 and TRBJ1-5; TRBD1 matches at 7 bases. The CDR3 runs 16 residues. The V gene end was trimmed by 2 bases and the J gene end by 7 bases; junction bases not matched to a gene: 11. CDR1 and CDR2 (germline): MNHEY, SVGEGT. The CDR3 sequence: CASSYPRGQGGQPQHF. CDR3 bases: TGTGCCAGCAGTTACCCGCGGGGGCAGGGGGGACAGCCCCAGCATTTT.

V and J are TRBV20-1 and TRBJ2-7; TRBD1 aligns across 8 bases. The ends lost 6 bases at V and 6 bases at J; junction bases unmatched: 16. CDR1 and CDR2 from the germline V gene are DFQATT and SNEGSKA (reference sequence). The CDR3 covers 15 residues. The CDR3 nucleotides are TGCAGTGCGCCCCAGGGGGCGGGGACTTGGAGCGAGCAGTACTTC. This encodes CSAPQGAGTWSEQYF.

V usage is TRBV5-4 and J usage is TRBJ2-1, with no clear D. Germline CDR1 SGHNT, CDR2 YYREEE (reference sequence). V was pared by 4 bases and J by 0 bases, with 5 bases between. The CDR3 totals 13 residues. The CDR3 nucleotides are TGTGCCAGCAGCACGAGCTCCTACAATGAGCAGTTCTTC. It translates to CASSTSSYNEQFF.

This clonotype occurred a few times. The chain uses TRBV6-1 and TRBJ1-2; a weak D match, TRBD1 (5 bases). CDR1 and CDR2 (germline): MNHNS, SASEGT. The CDR3 covers 16 residues. The V and J ends lost 6 bases and 4 bases respectively, with 21 bases between them. The CDR3, as DNA: TGTGCCAGCAGCCCTCCCCCGGAAAGGGGTTTCTATGGCTACACCTTC. Its translation is CASSPPPERGFYGYTF.

This chain uses TRBV7-9 with TRBJ2-6, with a possible D match to TRBD2 (5 bases). The V end was cut by 1 base, the J end by 3 bases, with 16 bases between. The V gene's germline CDR1 is SEHNR and CDR2 FQNEAQ (reference sequence). This CDR3 is built from 18 residues. For the CDR3, the DNA is TGTGCCAGCAGCTTAGGAGGGAATGGAGCTAGTGGGGCCAACGTCCTGACTTTC. This codes for CASSLGGNGASGANVLTF.

V gene TRBV20-1 combines with J gene TRBJ2-2; D possibly uses TRBD1 or TRBD2 (5 bases each). This CDR3 contains 15 residues. V lost 1 base and J 5 bases, leaving 14 bases between the germline ends. Germline loops: CDR1 DFQATT, CDR2 SNEGSKA (reference sequence). CDR3 in DNA: TGCAGTGCTAGAGCCGGGGCACCTCTAACCGGGGAGCTGTTTTTT. Residues: CSARAGAPLTGELFF.

This clonotype appeared once. V is TRBV20-1 and J is TRBJ1-4; D might be TRBD1 (5 bases). This CDR3 comprises 12 residues. CDR1 and CDR2 from the germline V gene are DFQATT and SNEGSKA (reference sequence). The V end was cut by 5 bases, the J end by 8 bases, with 12 bases between. The CDR3: CSAFGAGEKLFF. The DNA for the CDR3 is TGCAGTGCTTTCGGGGCGGGGGAAAAACTGTTTTTT.

The chain recombines TRBV28 with TRBJ1-6; the D is unclear. Trimming removed 5 bases from V and 9 bases from J, with 20 bases in between. Germline CDR1 is MDHEN and CDR2 is SYDVKM. This CDR3 has 16 amino acids. DNA of the CDR3: TGTGCCAGCAGTATGGCTGGTGAGTGGGGTCTTTCACCCCTCCACTTT. This sequence encodes CASSMAGEWGLSPLHF.

A single count supports this clonotype. The CDR3 reads CSARRGGQETQYF. Written as DNA, the CDR3 is TGCAGTGCTAGAAGGGGGGGCCAAGAGACCCAGTACTTC. The J gene is TRBJ2-5, the V gene TRBV20-1, with D tentatively TRBD2 (7 bases). The CDR3 covers 13 residues. Trimming took 2 bases from V and 1 from J, leaving 8 bases between them. The germline V gene encodes CDR1 DFQATT and CDR2 SNEGSKA (reference sequence).

V usage is TRBV28 and J usage is TRBJ2-7; D could derive from TRBD1 or TRBD2 (5 bases each). Trimming took off 3 bases at V and 2 bases at J, with 11 bases between the two ends. This CDR3 is 14 amino acids long. The germline V gene has CDR1 MDHEN and CDR2 SYDVKM. CDR3 in amino acids: CASSLRGLTYEQYF. The DNA of the CDR3 is TGTGCCAGCAGTTTGAGGGGTCTTACCTACGAGCAGTACTTC. The complete variable domain, with remaining parts taken from reference TRBV28 and TRBJ2-7, reads DVKVTQSSRYLVKRTGEKVFLECVQDMDHENMFWYRQDPGLGLRLIYFSYDVKMKEKGDIPEGYSVSREKKERFSLILESASTNQTSMYLCASSLRGLTYEQYFGPGTRLTVT.

The J gene is TRBJ1-5, the V gene TRBV6-2 or TRBV6-3; tentatively, D is TRBD1 (5 bases). The CDR3 spans 15 residues. Germline V gene data show CDR1 as MNHEY and CDR2 as SVGEGT. V gave up 6 bases and J gave up 1 base, with 13 bases separating them. The chain's CDR3 is CASRLSGNSNQPQHF. As DNA, the CDR3 is TGTGCCAGCAGACTTTCAGGGAACAGCAATCAGCCCCAGCATTTT.

CDR3 in amino acids: CASSIGERGETQYF. The CDR3 nucleotides read TGTGCCAGTAGTATTGGCGAGCGCGGGGAGACCCAGTACTTC. The rearrangement uses TRBV19 and TRBJ2-5; TRBD2 might be the D (5 bases). The V and J ends lost 3 bases and 5 bases respectively, with 13 bases between them. Germline CDR1 LNHDA, CDR2 SQIVND (reference sequence). The CDR3 totals 14 residues.

The gene calls are TRBV20-1 and TRBJ1-1; no clear D. The CDR3 totals 12 residues. CDR1 is DFQATT and CDR2 is SNEGSKA in the germline V gene (reference sequence). The V end was cut by 0 bases, the J end by 11 bases, with 13 bases between. The CDR3 DNA follows: TGCAGTGCTAGAGATACGACCCTCGGGGCTTTCTTT. It translates to CSARDTTLGAFF.

The chain couples TRBV10-3 to TRBJ2-7; 7 positions match TRBD1. V was clipped by 7 bases and J by 2 bases; unmatched bases: 8. CDR3 size: 14 residues. Germline CDR1 reads ENHRY; CDR2 reads SYGVKD. The CDR3 nucleotides are TGTGCCATCAAACCCCGGGACAGAACCTACGAGCAGTACTTC. Translated, it gives CAIKPRDRTYEQYF.

This clonotype was recorded only once. The chain combines TRBV3-1 with TRBJ1-6; TRBD1 is a possible D gene (6 bases). The germline gives CDR1 LGHDT, CDR2 YNNKEL (reference sequence). Trimming pared 1 base from V and 8 bases from J, leaving 9 bases between. The CDR3 has 14 residues. The CDR3 sequence: CASSQGGGDSPLHF. The CDR3 DNA follows: TGTGCCAGCAGCCAAGGGGGGGGCGATTCACCCCTCCACTTT.

The chain combines TRBV5-4 with TRBJ1-1, with D perhaps TRBD1 (5 bases). Trimming cost V 4 bases and J 0 bases, with 13 bases left between them. Germline V CDR1 and CDR2: SGHNT, YYREEE (reference sequence). The CDR3 is made up of 15 amino acids. CDR3 region: CASSHGGVMNTEAFF. CDR3 nucleotides: TGTGCCAGCAGCCACGGGGGGGTGATGAACACTGAAGCTTTCTTT.

This clonotype showed up just once. The chain employs TRBV11-3 and TRBJ2-5, with a tentative D call TRBD1 (6 bases). The ends were cut back, 4 bases at V and 5 bases at J, with 11 bases in the middle. The CDR3 runs 13 residues. Germline values: CDR1 SGHNT, CDR2 YENEEA. CDR3 nucleotide sequence: TGTGCCAGCAGCTCAGGGGAGCCCGAGACCCAGTACTTC. It translates to CASSSGEPETQYF.

The chain combines TRBV24-1 with TRBJ2-3, with D perhaps given as TRBD1 or TRBD2 (5 bases each). With 3 bases removed from V and 2 bases from J, the gap between germline ends came to 8 bases. The CDR3 is made up of 14 amino acids. The germline CDR1 and CDR2 sequences are KGHDR and SFDVKD. The CDR3 DNA follows: TGTGCCACCAGTGATCGGGACGTCACAGATACGCAGTATTTT. Its translation is CATSDRDVTDTQYF.

V gene TRBV4-2 combines with J gene TRBJ2-1; the D is unclear. CDR1 LGHNA and CDR2 YNFKEQ come from the germline V gene. The CDR3 contains 14 residues. V was pared by 4 bases and J by 0 bases, with 7 bases between. CDR3 sequence reads: CASSLGNSYNEQFF. In DNA, the CDR3 is TGTGCCAGCAGCCTCGGTAACTCCTACAATGAGCAGTTCTTC.

The rearrangement joins TRBV18 to TRBJ2-7; D gene unclear. The germline V gene has CDR1 KGHSH and CDR2 LQKENI. There are 15 residues in the CDR3. With 3 bases removed from V and 0 bases from J, the gap between germline ends came to 12 bases. CDR3 sequence (DNA): TGTGCCAGCTCACCGGGTCTCGGAAGCTCCTACGAGCAGTACTTC. It encodes CASSPGLGSSYEQYF.

This rearrangement joins TRBV5-1 to TRBJ1-1; D gene unclear. V lost 0 bases, J lost 8 bases, and 11 bases lay in between. The CDR3 consists of 13 residues. Germline V CDR1 and CDR2: SGHRS, YFSETQ. CDR3 protein: CASSLGFAGEAFF. CDR3 bases: TGCGCCAGCAGCTTGGGGTTTGCAGGCGAAGCTTTCTTT.

The rearrangement joins TRBV30 to TRBJ1-5; no clear D. The CDR3 loop spans 15 amino acids. Looked up from germline, CDR1 is GTSNPN and CDR2 is SVGIG (reference sequence). Deletions cut 1 base from V and 2 bases from J, with 12 bases between. The CDR3 nucleotides are TGTGCCTGGAGTGCGGAAATAGAAGGCAATCAGCCCCAGCATTTT. This gives the protein CAWSAEIEGNQPQHF.

This clonotype was counted only a few times. The chain uses TRBV7-2 and TRBJ2-3; unclear D gene. The CDR3 sequence is 15 residues long. V was pared by 1 base and J by 6 bases, with 14 bases between. In germline, CDR1 is SGHTA, CDR2 FQGNSA. The CDR3 sequence is CASSLGLPAQDTQYF. The CDR3 nucleotides read TGTGCCAGCAGCTTAGGACTGCCTGCGCAGGATACGCAGTATTTT. The complete variable domain, with remaining parts taken from reference TRBV7-2 and TRBJ2-3, reads GAGVSQSPSNKVTEKGKDVELRCDPISGHTALYWYRQSLGQGLEFLIYFQGNSAPDKSGLPSDRFSAERTGGSVSTLTIQRTQQEDSAVYLCASSLGLPAQDTQYFGPGTRLTVL.

The V and J genes are TRBV3-1 and TRBJ2-4; unclear D gene. V shed 4 bases and J shed 9 bases, with 4 bases lying between them. Germline V gene sequence: CDR1 LGHDT, CDR2 YNNKEL (reference sequence). The CDR3 totals 10 residues. The CDR3 DNA reads TGTGCCAGCAGCCGTCTCATTCAGTACTTC. Its protein product is CASSRLIQYF. The full variable domain, rest sourced from reference TRBV3-1 and TRBJ2-4, is DTAVSQTPKYLVTQMGNDKSIKCEQNLGHDTMYWYKQDSKKFLKIMFSYNNKELIINETVPNRFSPKSPDKAHLNLHINSLELGDSAVYFCASSRLIQYFGAGTRLSVL.

This rearrangement joins TRBV12-3 or TRBV12-4 to TRBJ1-2; 10 positions match TRBD1. The junction had 4 bases not matched to a gene; V was cut back by 6 bases and J by 6 bases. This CDR3 is built from 13 residues. The CDR3 loop is CASRPDRGHGYTF. As DNA, the CDR3 is TGTGCCAGCAGGCCCGACAGGGGGCATGGCTACACCTTC.

The chain recombines TRBV20-1 with TRBJ1-1; possibly TRBD1 for D (5 bases). V lost 1 base and J lost 4, with 19 bases in between. Germline-derived CDR1 and CDR2 are DFQATT and SNEGSKA (reference sequence). This CDR3 contains 16 residues. The CDR3 nucleotides read TGCAGTGCTAGAGTCCCGACCGGGACCCAGAGCACTGAAGCTTTCTTT. Encoded protein: CSARVPTGTQSTEAFF.

The chain joins TRBV11-2 to TRBJ2-7; D is undetermined. V was trimmed by 1 base and J by 6 bases, leaving 10 bases between them. The germline V gene has CDR1 SGHAT and CDR2 FQNNGV. The CDR3 loop spans 13 amino acids. Here the CDR3 reads CASSLGALREQYF. The CDR3 DNA reads as TGTGCCAGCAGCTTAGGGGCCTTGCGCGAGCAGTACTTC.